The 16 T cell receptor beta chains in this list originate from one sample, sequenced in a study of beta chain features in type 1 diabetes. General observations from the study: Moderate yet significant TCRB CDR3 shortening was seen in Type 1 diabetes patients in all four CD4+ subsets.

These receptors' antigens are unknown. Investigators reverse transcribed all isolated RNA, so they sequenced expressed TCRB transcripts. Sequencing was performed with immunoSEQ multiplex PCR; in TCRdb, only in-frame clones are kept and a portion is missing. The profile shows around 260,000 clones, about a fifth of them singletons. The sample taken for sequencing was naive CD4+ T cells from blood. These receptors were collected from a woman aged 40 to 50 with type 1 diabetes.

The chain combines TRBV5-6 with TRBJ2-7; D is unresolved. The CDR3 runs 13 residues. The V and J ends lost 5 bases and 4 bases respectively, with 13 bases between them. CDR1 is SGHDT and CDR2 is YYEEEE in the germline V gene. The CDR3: CASSEKLLYEQYF. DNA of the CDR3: TGTGCCAGCAGTGAAAAACTTCTTTACGAGCAGTACTTC.

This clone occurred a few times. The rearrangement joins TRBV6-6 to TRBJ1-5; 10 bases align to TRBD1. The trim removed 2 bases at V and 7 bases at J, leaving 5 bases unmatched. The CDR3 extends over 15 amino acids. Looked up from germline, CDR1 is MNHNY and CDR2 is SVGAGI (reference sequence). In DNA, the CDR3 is TGTGCCAGCAGTTACCCGGACAGGGGGGAACAGCCCCAGCATTTT. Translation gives CASSYPDRGEQPQHF.

The CDR3 loop is CASSRVQGDEQYF. The CDR3 region has the DNA TGTGCCAGCAGCCGGGTACAGGGAGACGAGCAGTACTTC. This chain joins TRBV9 and TRBJ2-7; TRBD1 might be the D (6 bases). CDR1 is SGDLS, CDR2 YYNGEE, per germline. Trimming left V 4 bases short and J 5 bases short, with 13 bases between. The CDR3 is 13 residues long.

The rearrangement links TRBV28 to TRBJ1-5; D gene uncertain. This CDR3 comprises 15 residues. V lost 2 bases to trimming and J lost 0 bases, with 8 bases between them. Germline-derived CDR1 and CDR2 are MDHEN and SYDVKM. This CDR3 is CASSLAVNSNQPQHF. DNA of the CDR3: TGTGCCAGCAGTTTAGCAGTTAATAGCAATCAGCCCCAGCATTTT.

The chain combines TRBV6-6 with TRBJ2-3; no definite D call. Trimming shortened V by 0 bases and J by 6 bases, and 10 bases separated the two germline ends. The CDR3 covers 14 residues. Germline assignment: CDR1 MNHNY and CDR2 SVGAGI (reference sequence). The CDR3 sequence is CASSYSLQADTQYF. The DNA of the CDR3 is TGTGCCAGCAGTTACTCCCTGCAGGCTGATACGCAGTATTTT.

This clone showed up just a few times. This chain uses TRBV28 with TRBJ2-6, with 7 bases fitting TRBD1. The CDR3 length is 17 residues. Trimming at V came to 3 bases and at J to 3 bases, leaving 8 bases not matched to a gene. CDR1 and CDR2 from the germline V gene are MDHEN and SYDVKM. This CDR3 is CASSFYRGTVGANVLTF. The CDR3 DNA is TGTGCCAGCAGTTTCTACAGGGGTACGGTTGGGGCCAACGTCCTGACTTTC.

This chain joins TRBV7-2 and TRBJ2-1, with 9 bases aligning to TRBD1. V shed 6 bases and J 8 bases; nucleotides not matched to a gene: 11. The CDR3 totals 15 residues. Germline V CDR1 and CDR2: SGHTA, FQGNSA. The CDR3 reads CASSSDRGILDEQFF. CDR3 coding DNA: TGTGCCAGCAGTTCGGACAGGGGTATTCTCGATGAGCAGTTCTTC.

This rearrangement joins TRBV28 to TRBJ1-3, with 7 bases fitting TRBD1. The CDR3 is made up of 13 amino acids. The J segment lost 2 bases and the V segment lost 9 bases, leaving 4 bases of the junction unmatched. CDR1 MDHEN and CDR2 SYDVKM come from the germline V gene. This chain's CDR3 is CASSQGAGNTIYF. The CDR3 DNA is TGTGCCAGTAGTCAGGGGGCTGGAAACACCATATATTTT.

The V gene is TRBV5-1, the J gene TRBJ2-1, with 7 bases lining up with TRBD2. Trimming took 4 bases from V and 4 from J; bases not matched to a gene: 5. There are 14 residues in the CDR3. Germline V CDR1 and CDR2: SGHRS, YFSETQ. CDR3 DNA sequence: TGCGCCAGCAGCAATAGCGGGTCTTACAATGAGCAGTTCTTC. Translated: CASSNSGSYNEQFF.

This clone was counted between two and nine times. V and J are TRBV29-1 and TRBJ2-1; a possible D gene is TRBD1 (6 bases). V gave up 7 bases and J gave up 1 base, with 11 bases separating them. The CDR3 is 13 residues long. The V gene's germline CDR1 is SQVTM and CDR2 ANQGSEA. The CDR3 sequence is CSAEDSSYNEQFF. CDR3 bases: TGCAGCGCCGAGGACAGTTCCTACAATGAGCAGTTCTTC.

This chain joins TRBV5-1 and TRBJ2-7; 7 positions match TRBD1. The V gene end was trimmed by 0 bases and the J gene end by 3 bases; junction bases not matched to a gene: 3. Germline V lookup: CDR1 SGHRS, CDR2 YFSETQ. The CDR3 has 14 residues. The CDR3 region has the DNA TGCGCCAGCAGCTTGGCGACAGGGTTCTACGAGCAGTACTTC. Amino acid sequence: CASSLATGFYEQYF.

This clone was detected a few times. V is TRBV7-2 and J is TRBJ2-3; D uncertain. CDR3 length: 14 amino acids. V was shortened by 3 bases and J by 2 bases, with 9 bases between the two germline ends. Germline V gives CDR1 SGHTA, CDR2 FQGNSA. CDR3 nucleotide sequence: TGTGCCAGCAGCTTGTCCTGGGCCACAGATACGCAGTATTTT. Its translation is CASSLSWATDTQYF.

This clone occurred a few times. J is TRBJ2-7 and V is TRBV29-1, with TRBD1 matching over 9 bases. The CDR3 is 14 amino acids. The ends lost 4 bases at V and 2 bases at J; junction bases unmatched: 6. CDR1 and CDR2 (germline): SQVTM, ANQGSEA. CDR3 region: CSVGTGGFAYEQYF. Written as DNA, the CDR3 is TGCAGCGTTGGAACAGGGGGCTTCGCCTACGAGCAGTACTTC.

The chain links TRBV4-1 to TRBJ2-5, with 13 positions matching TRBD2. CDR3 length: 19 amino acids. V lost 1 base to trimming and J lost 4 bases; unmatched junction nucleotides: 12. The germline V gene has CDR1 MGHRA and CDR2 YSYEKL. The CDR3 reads CASSQGGALLAGGLETQYF. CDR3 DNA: TGCGCCAGCAGCCAAGGAGGAGCCCTACTAGCGGGGGGGCTAGAGACCCAGTACTTC.

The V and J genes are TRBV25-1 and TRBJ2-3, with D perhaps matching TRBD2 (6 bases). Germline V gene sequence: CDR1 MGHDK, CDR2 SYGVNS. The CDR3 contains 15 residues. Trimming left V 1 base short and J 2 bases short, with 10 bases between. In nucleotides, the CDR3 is TGTGCCAGCAGTGAATTATCGGACTACACAGATACGCAGTATTTT. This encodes CASSELSDYTDTQYF.

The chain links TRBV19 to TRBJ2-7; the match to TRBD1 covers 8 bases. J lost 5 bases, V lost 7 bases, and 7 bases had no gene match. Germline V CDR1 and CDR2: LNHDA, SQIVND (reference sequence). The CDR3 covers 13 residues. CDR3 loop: CASTRTGSHEQYF. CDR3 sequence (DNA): TGTGCCAGTACCCGGACAGGGAGTCACGAGCAGTACTTC.